This TCR beta chain stems from a study of identical twins. Findings and limits, study-wide: There is a chance that invariant MAIT and iNKT cells partially muddied zero-insertion analyses. Monozygotic twin pairs showed more out-of-frame TCR alpha sharing than models estimated. Twins shared beta out-of-frame sequences in excess, but this excess was weaker.

This clonotype was found a few times. The antigen remains undetermined. Donors were all healthy Caucasians. This CDR3 contains 10 residues. CDR1 SGHRS and CDR2 YFSETQ come from the germline V gene. Trimming pared 3 bases from V and 5 bases from J, leaving 3 bases between. TCRdb re-called the 5' RACE reads through MiXCR, storing one row per CDR3 protein. The table lists approximately 220,000 distinct CDR3 sequences, approximately 6.8% of them singletons. The same specimen was also included in a second study, on yellow fever vaccine responses in identical twins.

The sample taken for sequencing was CD8+ T cells sorted from blood. The gene calls are TRBV5-1 and TRBJ2-7; D unresolved. The sequence came from a woman aged 18 to 35 in good health. In DNA, the CDR3 is TGCGCCAGCAGCTCAAACGAGCAGTACGTC. Its protein is CASSSNEQYV.